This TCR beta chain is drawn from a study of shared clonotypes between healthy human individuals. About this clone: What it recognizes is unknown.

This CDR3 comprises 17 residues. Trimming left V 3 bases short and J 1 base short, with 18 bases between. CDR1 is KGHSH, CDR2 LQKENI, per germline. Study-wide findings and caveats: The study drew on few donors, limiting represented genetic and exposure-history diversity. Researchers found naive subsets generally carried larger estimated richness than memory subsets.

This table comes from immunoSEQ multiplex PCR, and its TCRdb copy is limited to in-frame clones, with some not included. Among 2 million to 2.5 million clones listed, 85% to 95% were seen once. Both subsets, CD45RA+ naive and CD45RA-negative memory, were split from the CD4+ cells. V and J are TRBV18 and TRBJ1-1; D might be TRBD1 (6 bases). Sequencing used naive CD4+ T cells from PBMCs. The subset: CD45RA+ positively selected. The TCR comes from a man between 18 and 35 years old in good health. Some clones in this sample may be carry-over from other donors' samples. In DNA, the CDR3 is TGTGCCAGCTCACCTTGGCAGGTCCAACAGGGGAACACTGAAGCTTTCTTT. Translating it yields CASSPWQVQQGNTEAFF. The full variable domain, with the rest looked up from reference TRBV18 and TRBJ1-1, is NAGVMQNPRHLVRRRGQEARLRCSPMKGHSHVYWYRQLPEEGLKFMVYLQKENIIDESGMPKERFSAEFPKEGPSILRIQQVVRGDSAAYFCASSPWQVQQGNTEAFFGQGTRLTVV.